The 31 T cell receptor beta chains presented below share a single source sample, sequenced in a study of siplizumab effects on memory and regulatory T cells. Libraries were prepared by immunoSEQ multiplex PCR; TCRdb keeps only in-frame clonotypes and omits some of them. Of tens of thousands of clones in the sample, around 96% are singletons; the top ten hold around 0.086%. Sequencing used naive CD8+ T cells sorted from blood. The source of these receptors is a human donor in good health.

This clone is a singleton in its sample. The chain has TRBV7-9 and TRBJ2-3; 7 bases align to TRBD2. Germline values: CDR1 SEHNR, CDR2 FQNEAQ (reference sequence). This CDR3 has 15 amino acids. The V gene end was trimmed by 5 bases and the J gene end by 1 base; junction bases not matched to a gene: 6. CDR3: CASSPMGGGTDTQYF. As DNA, the CDR3 is TGTGCCAGCAGCCCTATGGGAGGGGGCACAGATACGCAGTATTTT.

The chain joins TRBV9 to TRBJ2-5; weak D call: TRBD2 (7 bases). Germline V gene sequence: CDR1 SGDLS, CDR2 YYNGEE. This CDR3 spans 16 amino acids. The V gene lost 0 bases and the J gene lost 5 bases, with 17 bases spanning the gap. DNA of the CDR3: TGTGCCAGCAGCGTAGGAGATACGGGGGGCCGGGAGACCCAGTACTTC. Translating it yields CASSVGDTGGRETQYF.

The V gene is TRBV30, the J gene TRBJ2-7; TRBD1 matches at 8 bases. Looked up from germline, CDR1 is GTSNPN and CDR2 is SVGIG (reference sequence). This CDR3 region has 12 residues. The ends lost 8 bases at V and 6 bases at J; junction bases unmatched: 9. The CDR3 DNA is TGTGCCGGCTCGGGACAGGCGGGCGAGCAGTACTTC. Translation gives CAGSGQAGEQYF.

The chain combines TRBV5-6 with TRBJ2-2, with D possibly TRBD1 on 6 matching bases. Germline-derived CDR1 and CDR2 are SGHDT and YYEEEE. The CDR3 is made up of 13 amino acids. V was cut by 3 bases and J by 7 bases, with 10 bases left in between. The CDR3 bases are TGTGCCAGCAGCTGGCAGGGGTTCGGGGAGCTGTTTTTT. Its translation is CASSWQGFGELFF.

The chain carries TRBV19 and TRBJ1-1; D is undetermined. Germline V gene sequence: CDR1 LNHDA, CDR2 SQIVND (reference sequence). This CDR3 spans 13 amino acids. Trimming stripped 5 bases from V and 2 bases from J, with 9 bases between. Written as DNA, the CDR3 is TGTGCCAGTAGTGTCACCGTAAACACTGAAGCTTTCTTT. Its protein product is CASSVTVNTEAFF.

The chain recombines TRBV9 with TRBJ1-2; D unclear. This CDR3 has 14 residues. V lost 4 bases to trimming and J lost 6 bases, with 16 bases between them. Germline V lookup: CDR1 SGDLS, CDR2 YYNGEE. The CDR3 loop reads CASSPTRERDGYTF. The CDR3 DNA follows: TGTGCCAGCAGCCCAACTCGAGAGAGGGATGGCTACACCTTC. Complete variable domain (other parts from reference TRBV9 and TRBJ1-2): DSGVTQTPKHLITATGQRVTLRCSPRSGDLSVYWYQQSLDQGLQFLIQYYNGEERAKGNILERFSAQQFPDLHSELNLSSLELGDSALYFCASSPTRERDGYTFGSGTRLTVV.

The chain joins TRBV19 to TRBJ1-1; D unresolved. Germline V lookup: CDR1 LNHDA, CDR2 SQIVND (reference sequence). Trimming took 2 bases from V and 2 from J, leaving 12 bases between them. This CDR3 is 15 amino acids long. The CDR3 DNA follows: TGTGCCAGTAGTATACGTCCGTCAAGTAACACTGAAGCTTTCTTT. Protein product: CASSIRPSSNTEAFF.

The CDR3 bases are TGCGCCAGCAGCTCGGTGGGGAACCTAGCGGACCACAATGAGCAGTTCTTC. It translates to CASSSVGNLADHNEQFF. This chain links TRBV5-1 with TRBJ2-1, with 7 positions matching TRBD2. Germline V CDR1 and CDR2: SGHRS, YFSETQ. V shed 3 bases, J shed 5 bases, and the junction held 14 bases outside the gene matches. This CDR3 is built from 17 residues.

V and J are TRBV7-6 and TRBJ2-7; no clear D gene. The CDR3 has 13 amino acids. Germline V gives CDR1 SGHVS, CDR2 FNYEAQ. Trimming cost V 1 base and J 3 bases, with 7 bases left between them. The CDR3 nucleotides are TGTGCCAGCAGCTTAGGGACGGGCTACGAGCAGTACTTC. Its protein product is CASSLGTGYEQYF. The whole variable domain, filled in from reference TRBV7-6 and TRBJ2-7, reads GAGVSQSPRYKVTKRGQDVALRCDPISGHVSLYWYRQALGQGPEFLTYFNYEAQQDKSGLPNDRFSAERPEGSISTLTIQRTEQRDSAMYRCASSLGTGYEQYFGPGTRLTVT.

As regards this clone: The junction departs from the called germline gene at one end, perhaps through a read error. This chain uses TRBV13 with TRBJ2-1, with a possible D match to TRBD1 (5 bases). CDR1 and CDR2 (germline): PRHDT, FYEKMQ (reference sequence). The CDR3 runs to 13 residues. For the CDR3, the DNA is TGTGCCAGCAGCTTAGCGGCGGACAAATCGAGGCTCTTC. Translation: CASSLAADKSRLF.

CDR3 DNA sequence: TGCGCCAGCAGCCAAGATGGGGAGGGGGCGGGGGATGAGCAGTTCTTC. It translates to CASSQDGEGAGDEQFF. The chain joins TRBV4-1 to TRBJ2-1, with D perhaps being TRBD1 or TRBD2 (7 bases each). The CDR3 extends over 16 amino acids. V lost 0 bases and J lost 8, with 17 bases in between. CDR1 MGHRA and CDR2 YSYEKL come from the germline V gene.

This chain links TRBV7-2 with TRBJ2-2; a weak D match, TRBD2 (6 bases). V was shortened by 9 bases and J by 0 bases, with 8 bases between the two germline ends. This CDR3 has 13 amino acids. From germline, CDR1 is SGHTA and CDR2 FQGNSA. The CDR3 bases are TGTGCCAGTGGGACTTCGAACACCGGGGAGCTGTTTTTT. Amino acids: CASGTSNTGELFF.

The chain recombines TRBV7-9 with TRBJ1-1; 10 bases line up with TRBD1. This CDR3 comprises 11 residues. V dropped 8 bases and J dropped 9; count of bases not matched to a gene: 3. Germline-derived CDR1 and CDR2 are SEHNR and FQNEAQ (reference sequence). The CDR3 loop is CASGTGDQAFF. The CDR3 coding sequence is TGTGCCAGCGGGACAGGGGATCAAGCTTTCTTT.

The genes are TRBV19 and TRBJ2-7; possibly TRBD1 or TRBD2 for D (5 bases each). This CDR3 is 13 amino acids long. Trimming shortened V by 6 bases and J by 7 bases, and 16 bases separated the two germline ends. CDR1 and CDR2 from the germline V gene are LNHDA and SQIVND (reference sequence). The CDR3 sequence is CASRSGTLGEQYF. DNA for the CDR3: TGTGCCAGTAGATCGGGGACGCTGGGAGAGCAGTACTTC.

V is TRBV4-1 and J is TRBJ2-3; maybe TRBD2 (5 bases). Germline V gene sequence: CDR1 MGHRA, CDR2 YSYEKL. The CDR3 runs to 16 residues. Trimming took 5 bases from V and 5 from J, leaving 20 bases between them. CDR3: CASSFQAASGGDTQYF. CDR3 nucleotides: TGCGCCAGCAGCTTCCAAGCCGCCTCTGGAGGAGATACGCAGTATTTT.

This chain connects TRBV5-6 to TRBJ1-2, with D uncertain. V was shortened by 0 bases and J by 3 bases, with 12 bases between the two germline ends. Germline lookup yields CDR1 SGHDT and CDR2 YYEEEE. The CDR3 is 15 amino acids. CDR3 in amino acids: CASSLGNIGYYGYTF. The DNA of the CDR3 is TGTGCCAGCAGCTTGGGTAATATCGGGTACTATGGCTACACCTTC. Complete variable domain (other parts from reference TRBV5-6 and TRBJ1-2): DAGVTQSPTHLIKTRGQQVTLRCSPKSGHDTVSWYQQALGQGPQFIFQYYEEEERQRGNFPDRFSGHQFPNYSSELNVNALLLGDSALYLCASSLGNIGYYGYTFGSGTRLTVV.

This chain uses TRBV10-3 with TRBJ2-1; maybe TRBD1 (6 bases). The V and J ends lost 7 bases and 4 bases respectively, with 20 bases between them. The CDR3 consists of 16 residues. The germline V gene has CDR1 ENHRY and CDR2 SYGVKD. The CDR3 nucleotides read TGTGCCATCAAAGGTACACCAGGGGACCCATACAATGAGCAGTTCTTC. Protein sequence: CAIKGTPGDPYNEQFF.

V and J are TRBV4-1 and TRBJ2-1; D might be TRBD1 (6 bases). The CDR3 has 14 residues. Germline V gene sequence: CDR1 MGHRA, CDR2 YSYEKL. V lost 3 bases to trimming and J lost 5 bases, with 11 bases between them. DNA of the CDR3: TGCGCCAGCAGCCATGGAAAGGGGGACAATGAGCAGTTCTTC. Protein: CASSHGKGDNEQFF.

This rearrangement joins TRBV25-1 to TRBJ2-5; 8 nucleotides line up with TRBD1. The V segment lost 7 bases and the J segment 4 bases; nucleotides outside the gene matches: 20. Germline V CDR1 and CDR2: MGHDK, SYGVNS. The CDR3 has 18 amino acids. The CDR3 loop is CASTDPLSRQGIGETQYF. DNA of the CDR3: TGTGCCAGCACCGACCCCCTCTCTCGACAGGGGATAGGAGAGACCCAGTACTTC.

The chain links TRBV19 to TRBJ1-5; a possible D gene is TRBD1 (5 bases). Trimming left V 5 bases short and J 3 bases short, with 14 bases between. The V gene's germline CDR1 is LNHDA and CDR2 SQIVND (reference sequence). There are 15 residues in the CDR3. As DNA, the CDR3 is TGTGCCAGTAGTCCGACGGGACTCCTCAATCAGCCCCAGCATTTT. Translation gives CASSPTGLLNQPQHF.

The V gene is TRBV5-4, the J gene TRBJ1-1, with a tentative D call TRBD1 (5 bases). Trimming shortened V by 4 bases and J by 1 base, and 14 bases separated the two germline ends. The length of the CDR3 is 15 residues. The germline V gene has CDR1 SGHNT and CDR2 YYREEE (reference sequence). DNA of the CDR3: TGTGCCAGCAGCCACACCCGGGGGGAGAACACTGAAGCTTTCTTT. It codes for CASSHTRGENTEAFF.

The V call is TRBV9, the J call TRBJ1-3; no firm D call. This CDR3 spans 14 amino acids. Germline V gene sequence: CDR1 SGDLS, CDR2 YYNGEE. V was pared by 0 bases and J by 4 bases, with 8 bases between. CDR3 loop: CASSVGSGGNTIYF. In nucleotides, the CDR3 is TGTGCCAGCAGCGTAGGATCCGGAGGAAACACCATATATTTT.

The V and J genes are TRBV2 and TRBJ1-1; no reliable D call. Germline V lookup: CDR1 SNHLY, CDR2 FYNNEI. CDR3 size: 11 residues. V was pared by 3 bases and J by 4 bases, with 3 bases between. DNA of the CDR3: TGTGCCAGCAGTGAGGTCACTGAAGCTTTCTTT. This codes for CASSEVTEAFF.

The chain combines TRBV4-3 with TRBJ1-1; D is uncertain. CDR3 length: 12 residues. V was pared by 1 base and J by 3 bases, with 3 bases between. Per the germline V gene, CDR1 is LGHNA and CDR2 is YSLEER. This CDR3 reads CASSQGYTEAFF. CDR3 coding DNA: TGCGCCAGCAGCCAAGGCTACACTGAAGCTTTCTTT.

Details on this clone: It is unclear where the CDR3 begins or ends on the DNA, so no DNA is shown, and the CDR3 is as TCRdb lists it. This chain connects TRBV5-6 to TRBJ2-7; the tabulated D call, TRBD2, remains unverified against the DNA. The CDR3 is 14 amino acids long, termini counted. Germline V gene sequence: CDR1 SGHDT, CDR2 YYEEEE. The chain's CDR3 is CASSFSAPGLEQYF.

The J gene is TRBJ2-2, the V gene TRBV4-1; 11 bases fit TRBD2. V shed 0 bases, J shed 0 bases, and the junction held 12 bases outside the gene matches. The CDR3 runs to 21 residues. Germline values: CDR1 MGHRA, CDR2 YSYEKL. The CDR3 reads CASSQENGLAGGPTNTGELFF. The CDR3 nucleotides read TGCGCCAGCAGCCAAGAGAATGGGCTAGCGGGGGGCCCCACGAACACCGGGGAGCTGTTTTTT.

The gene calls are TRBV13 and TRBJ2-1; no definite D call. The CDR3 contains 13 residues. The V gene's germline CDR1 is PRHDT and CDR2 FYEKMQ (reference sequence). Trimming left V 3 bases short and J 6 bases short, with 9 bases between. The CDR3, as DNA: TGTGCCAGCAGCTTCGACTCTAGCAATGAGCAGTTCTTC. Translated: CASSFDSSNEQFF.

The chain combines TRBV5-5 with TRBJ2-7; no clear D. V lost 0 bases, J lost 8 bases, and 6 bases lay in between. The CDR3 consists of 11 residues. The germline V gene has CDR1 SGHKS and CDR2 YYEKEE (reference sequence). The CDR3 region is CASSLGGQQYF. The CDR3 DNA sequence: TGTGCCAGCAGCTTGGGCGGACAGCAGTACTTC. Full variable domain (outside the CDR3, taken from reference TRBV5-5 and TRBJ2-7): DAGVTQSPTHLIKTRGQQVTLRCSPISGHKSVSWYQQVLGQGPQFIFQYYEKEERGRGNFPDRFSARQFPNYSSELNVNALLLGDSALYLCASSLGGQQYFGPGTRLTVT.

The chain joins TRBV4-1 to TRBJ2-3; D gene ambiguous. V lost 0 bases and J 9 bases, leaving 10 bases between the germline ends. This CDR3 comprises 13 residues. The germline CDR1 and CDR2 sequences are MGHRA and YSYEKL. CDR3 DNA sequence: TGCGCCAGCAGCCAAGAACCCAGCTCGACGCAGTATTTT. Its protein product is CASSQEPSSTQYF.

The chain uses TRBV13 and TRBJ1-1; weak D call: TRBD1 (5 bases). This CDR3 has 13 amino acids. The germline V gene has CDR1 PRHDT and CDR2 FYEKMQ (reference sequence). V lost 5 bases and J lost 1, with 8 bases in between. The CDR3 DNA is TGTGCCAGCAGCAACGGACAGAACACTGAAGCTTTCTTT. Translated: CASSNGQNTEAFF.

The chain couples TRBV27 to TRBJ2-1; D assignment may be TRBD1 or TRBD2 (5 bases each). The CDR3 consists of 17 residues. V dropped 3 bases and J dropped 1 base, with 16 bases sitting between them. The germline V gene has CDR1 MNHEY and CDR2 SMNVEV (reference sequence). This CDR3 reads CASSFANPGASYNEQFF. In DNA form, the CDR3 reads TGTGCCAGCAGTTTTGCAAACCCCGGGGCATCCTACAATGAGCAGTTCTTC.